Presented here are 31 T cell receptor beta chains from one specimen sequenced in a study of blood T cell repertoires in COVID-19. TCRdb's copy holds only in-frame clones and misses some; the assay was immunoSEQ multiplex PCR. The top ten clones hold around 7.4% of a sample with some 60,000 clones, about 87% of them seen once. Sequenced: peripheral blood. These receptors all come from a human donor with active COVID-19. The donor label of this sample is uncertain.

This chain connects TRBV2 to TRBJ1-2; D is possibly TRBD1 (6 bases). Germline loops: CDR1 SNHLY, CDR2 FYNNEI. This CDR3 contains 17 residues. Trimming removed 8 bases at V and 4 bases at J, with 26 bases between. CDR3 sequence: CASVRGTGTSWGYGYTF. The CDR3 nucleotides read TGTGCCAGCGTGAGGGGGACGGGTACAAGTTGGGGCTATGGCTACACCTTC.

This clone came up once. CDR3 nucleotides: TGTGCCAGCACCTCAGGCACAACTAATGAAAAACTGTTTTTT. Amino acids: CASTSGTTNEKLFF. V and J are TRBV2 and TRBJ1-4; D not resolved. Germline assignment: CDR1 SNHLY and CDR2 FYNNEI. V was trimmed by 7 bases and J by 0 bases, leaving 9 bases between them. The CDR3 runs 14 residues.

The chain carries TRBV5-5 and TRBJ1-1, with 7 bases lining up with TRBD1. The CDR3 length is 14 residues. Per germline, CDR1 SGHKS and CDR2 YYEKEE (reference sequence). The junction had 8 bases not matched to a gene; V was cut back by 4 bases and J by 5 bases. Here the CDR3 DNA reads TGTGCCAGCAGCCCTTCGACAGGGTGGACTGAAGCTTTCTTT. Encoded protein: CASSPSTGWTEAFF.

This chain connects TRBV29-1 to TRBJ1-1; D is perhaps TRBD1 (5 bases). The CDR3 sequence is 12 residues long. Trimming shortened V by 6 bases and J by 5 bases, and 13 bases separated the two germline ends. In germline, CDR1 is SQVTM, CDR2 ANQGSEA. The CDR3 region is CSVSDSRTEAFF. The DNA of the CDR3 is TGCAGCGTATCCGACAGTCGAACTGAAGCTTTCTTT.

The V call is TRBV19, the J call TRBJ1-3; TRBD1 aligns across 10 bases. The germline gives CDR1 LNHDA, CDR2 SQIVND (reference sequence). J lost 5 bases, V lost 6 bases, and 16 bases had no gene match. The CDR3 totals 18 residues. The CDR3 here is CASRPRGLAGQGRNTIYF. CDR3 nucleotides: TGTGCCAGTAGACCGAGGGGCCTGGCGGGACAGGGGAGAAACACCATATATTTT. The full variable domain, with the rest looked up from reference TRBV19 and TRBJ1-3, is DGGITQSPKYLFRKEGQNVTLSCEQNLNHDAMYWYRQDPGQGLRLIYYSQIVNDFQKGDIAEGYSVSREKKESFPLTVTSAQKNPTAFYLCASRPRGLAGQGRNTIYFGEGSWLTVV.

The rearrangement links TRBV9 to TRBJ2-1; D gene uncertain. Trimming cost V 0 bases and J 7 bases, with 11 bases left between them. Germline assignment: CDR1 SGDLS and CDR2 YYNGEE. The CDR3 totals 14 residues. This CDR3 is CASSVGPPWNEQFF. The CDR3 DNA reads TGTGCCAGCAGCGTAGGGCCCCCGTGGAATGAGCAGTTCTTC.

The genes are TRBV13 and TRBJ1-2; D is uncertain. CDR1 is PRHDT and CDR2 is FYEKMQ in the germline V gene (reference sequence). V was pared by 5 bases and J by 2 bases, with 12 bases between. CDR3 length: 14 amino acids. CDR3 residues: CASSLSYSNYGYTF. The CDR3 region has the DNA TGTGCCAGCAGCCTCTCCTATAGCAACTATGGCTACACCTTC.

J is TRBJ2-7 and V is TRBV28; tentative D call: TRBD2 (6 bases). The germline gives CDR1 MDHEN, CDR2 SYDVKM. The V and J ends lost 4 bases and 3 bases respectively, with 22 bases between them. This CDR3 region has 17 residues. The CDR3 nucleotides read TGTGCCAGCAGTTCTCAGTCCCTAGCGCGAAGCTTCTACGAGCAGTACTTC. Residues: CASSSQSLARSFYEQYF. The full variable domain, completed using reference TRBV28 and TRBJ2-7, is DVKVTQSSRYLVKRTGEKVFLECVQDMDHENMFWYRQDPGLGLRLIYFSYDVKMKEKGDIPEGYSVSREKKERFSLILESASTNQTSMYLCASSSQSLARSFYEQYFGPGTRLTVT.

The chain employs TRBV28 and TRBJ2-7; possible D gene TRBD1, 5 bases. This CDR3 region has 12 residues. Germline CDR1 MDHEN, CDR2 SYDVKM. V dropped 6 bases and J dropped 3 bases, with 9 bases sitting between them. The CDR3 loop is CASSRDSYEQYF. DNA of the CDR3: TGTGCCAGCAGCCGAGACAGCTACGAGCAGTACTTC.

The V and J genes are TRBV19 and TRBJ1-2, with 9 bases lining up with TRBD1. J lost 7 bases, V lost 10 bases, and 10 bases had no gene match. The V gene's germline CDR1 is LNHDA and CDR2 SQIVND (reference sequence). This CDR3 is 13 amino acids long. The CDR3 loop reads CATLGQGVFGYTF. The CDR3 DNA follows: TGTGCCACCTTGGGACAGGGCGTTTTTGGCTACACCTTC.

CDR3 nucleotide sequence: TGTGCCAGCAGCCCGGGACAGACCGTCGACGAGCAGTACTTC. The encoded protein is CASSPGQTVDEQYF. V usage is TRBV7-9 and J usage is TRBJ2-7, with 7 nucleotides matching TRBD1. The CDR3 is made up of 14 amino acids. Germline CDR1 SEHNR, CDR2 FQNEAQ (reference sequence). V lost 5 bases, J lost 5 bases, and 9 bases stayed unmatched.

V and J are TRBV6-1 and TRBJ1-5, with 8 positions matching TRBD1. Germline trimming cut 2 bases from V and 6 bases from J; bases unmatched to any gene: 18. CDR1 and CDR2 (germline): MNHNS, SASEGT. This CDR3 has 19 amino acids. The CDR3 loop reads CASSEIDLSYRGESQPQHF. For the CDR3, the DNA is TGTGCCAGCAGTGAAATCGATCTTTCGTACAGGGGGGAAAGTCAGCCCCAGCATTTT.

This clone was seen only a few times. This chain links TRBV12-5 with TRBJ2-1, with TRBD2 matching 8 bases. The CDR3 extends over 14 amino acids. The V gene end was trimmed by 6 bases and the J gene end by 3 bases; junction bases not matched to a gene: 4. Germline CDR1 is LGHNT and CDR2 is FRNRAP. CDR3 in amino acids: CASGLAGIYNEQFF. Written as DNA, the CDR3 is TGTGCTAGTGGATTAGCGGGGATCTACAATGAGCAGTTCTTC.

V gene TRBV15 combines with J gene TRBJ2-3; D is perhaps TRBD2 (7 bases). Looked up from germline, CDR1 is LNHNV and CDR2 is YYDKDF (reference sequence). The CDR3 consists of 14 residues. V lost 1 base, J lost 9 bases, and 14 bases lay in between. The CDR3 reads CATSRAGGGETQYF. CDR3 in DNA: TGTGCCACCAGCAGAGCCGGCGGGGGCGAAACGCAGTATTTT.

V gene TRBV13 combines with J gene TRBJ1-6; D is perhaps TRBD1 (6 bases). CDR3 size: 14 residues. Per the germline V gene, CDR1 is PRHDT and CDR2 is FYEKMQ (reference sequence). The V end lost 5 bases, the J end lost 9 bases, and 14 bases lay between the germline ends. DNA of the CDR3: TGTGCCAGCAGCGCTACAGGGAAGGGTTCACCCCTCCACTTT. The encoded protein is CASSATGKGSPLHF.

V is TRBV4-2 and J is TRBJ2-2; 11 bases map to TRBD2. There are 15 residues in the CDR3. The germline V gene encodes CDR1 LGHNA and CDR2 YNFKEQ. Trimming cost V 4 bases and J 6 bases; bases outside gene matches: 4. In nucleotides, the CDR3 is TGTGCCAGCAGCCGTACTAGCGGGAGCCCCGGGGAGCTGTTTTTT. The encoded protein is CASSRTSGSPGELFF.

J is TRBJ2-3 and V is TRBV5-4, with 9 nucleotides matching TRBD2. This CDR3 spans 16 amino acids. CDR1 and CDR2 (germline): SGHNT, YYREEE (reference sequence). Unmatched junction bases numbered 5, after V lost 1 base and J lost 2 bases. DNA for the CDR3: TGTGCCAGCAGCTTGTACAGACTAGCGGACACAGATACGCAGTATTTT. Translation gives CASSLYRLADTDTQYF.

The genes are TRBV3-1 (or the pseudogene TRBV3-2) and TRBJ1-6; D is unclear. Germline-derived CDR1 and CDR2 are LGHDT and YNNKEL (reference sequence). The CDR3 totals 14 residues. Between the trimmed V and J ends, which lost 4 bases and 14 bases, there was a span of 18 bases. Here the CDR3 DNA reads TGTGCCAGCAGCCCCCGCGGTGCCTCACCGGCCCTCCACTTT. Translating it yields CASSPRGASPALHF.

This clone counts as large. CDR3 sequence: CASSFPVYGGTQYF. In DNA, the CDR3 is TGTGCCAGCAGTTTTCCCGTCTACGGGGGTACGCAGTATTTT. The genes are TRBV28 and TRBJ2-3, with TRBD2 as a possible D gene (6 bases). V lost 3 bases, J lost 8 bases, and 15 bases lay in between. Germline CDR1 is MDHEN and CDR2 is SYDVKM. CDR3 length equals 14 residues. The entire variable domain, with the rest obtained from reference TRBV28 and TRBJ2-3, is as follows: DVKVTQSSRYLVKRTGEKVFLECVQDMDHENMFWYRQDPGLGLRLIYFSYDVKMKEKGDIPEGYSVSREKKERFSLILESASTNQTSMYLCASSFPVYGGTQYFGPGTRLTVL.

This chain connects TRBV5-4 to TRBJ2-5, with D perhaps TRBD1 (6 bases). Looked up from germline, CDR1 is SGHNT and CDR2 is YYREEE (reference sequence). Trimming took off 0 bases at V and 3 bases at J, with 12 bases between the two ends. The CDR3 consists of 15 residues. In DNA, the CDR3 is TGTGCCAGCAGCTTGGCCACTGGGGGCGAAGAGACCCAGTACTTC. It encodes CASSLATGGEETQYF. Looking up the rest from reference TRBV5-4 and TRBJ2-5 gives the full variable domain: ETGVTQSPTHLIKTRGQQVTLRCSSQSGHNTVSWYQQALGQGPQFIFQYYREEENGRGNFPPRFSGLQFPNYSSELNVNALELDDSALYLCASSLATGGEETQYFGPGTRLLVL.

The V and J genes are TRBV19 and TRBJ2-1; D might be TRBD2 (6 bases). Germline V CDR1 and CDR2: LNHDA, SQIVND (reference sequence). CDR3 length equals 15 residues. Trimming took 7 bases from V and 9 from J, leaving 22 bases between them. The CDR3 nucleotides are TGTGCCAGTAATAGCGAGGGGCGGGGACCCCCTGAGCAGTTCTTC. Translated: CASNSEGRGPPEQFF. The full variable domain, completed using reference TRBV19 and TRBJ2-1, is DGGITQSPKYLFRKEGQNVTLSCEQNLNHDAMYWYRQDPGQGLRLIYYSQIVNDFQKGDIAEGYSVSREKKESFPLTVTSAQKNPTAFYLCASNSEGRGPPEQFFGPGTRLTVL.

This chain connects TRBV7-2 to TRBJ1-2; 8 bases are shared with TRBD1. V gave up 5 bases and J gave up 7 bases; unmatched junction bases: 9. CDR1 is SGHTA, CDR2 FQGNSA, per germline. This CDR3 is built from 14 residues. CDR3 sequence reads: CASSPRQGSFGYTF. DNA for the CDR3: TGTGCCAGCAGCCCCAGACAGGGGAGTTTTGGCTACACCTTC.

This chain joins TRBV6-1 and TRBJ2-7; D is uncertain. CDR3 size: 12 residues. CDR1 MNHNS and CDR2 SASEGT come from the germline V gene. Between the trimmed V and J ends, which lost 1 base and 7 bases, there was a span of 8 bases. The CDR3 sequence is CASSEDLLEQYF. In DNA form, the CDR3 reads TGTGCCAGCAGTGAAGATCTCTTAGAGCAGTACTTC.

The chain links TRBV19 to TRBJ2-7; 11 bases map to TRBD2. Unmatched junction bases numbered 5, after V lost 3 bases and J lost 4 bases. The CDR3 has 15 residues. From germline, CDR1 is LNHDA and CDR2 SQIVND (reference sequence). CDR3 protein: CASSMTVAGGYEQYF. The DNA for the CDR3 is TGTGCCAGTAGTATGACTGTAGCGGGAGGGTACGAGCAGTACTTC.

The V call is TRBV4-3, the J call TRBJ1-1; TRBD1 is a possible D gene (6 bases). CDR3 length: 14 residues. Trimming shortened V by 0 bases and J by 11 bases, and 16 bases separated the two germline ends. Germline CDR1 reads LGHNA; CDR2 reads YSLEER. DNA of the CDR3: TGCGCCAGCAGCCAAGATTTGACGGGACACAGGGCTTTCTTT. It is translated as CASSQDLTGHRAFF.

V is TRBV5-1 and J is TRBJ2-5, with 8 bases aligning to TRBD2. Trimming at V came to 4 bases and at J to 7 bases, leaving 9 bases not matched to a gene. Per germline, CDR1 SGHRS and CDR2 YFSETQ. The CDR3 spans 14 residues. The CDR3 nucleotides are TGCGCCAGCAGCCCGGGGGGGGCTCAGGGGACCCAGTACTTC. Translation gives CASSPGGAQGTQYF.

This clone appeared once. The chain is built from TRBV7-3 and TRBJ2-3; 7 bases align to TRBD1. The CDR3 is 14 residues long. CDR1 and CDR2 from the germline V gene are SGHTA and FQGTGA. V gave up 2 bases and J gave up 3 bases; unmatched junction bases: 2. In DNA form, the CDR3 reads TGTGCCAGCAGCTTAGACAGGGAAACAGATACGCAGTATTTT. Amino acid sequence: CASSLDRETDTQYF. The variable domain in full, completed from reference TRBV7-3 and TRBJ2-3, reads GAGVSQTPSNKVTEKGKYVELRCDPISGHTALYWYRQSLGQGPEFLIYFQGTGAADDSGLPNDRFFAVRPEGSVSTLKIQRTERGDSAVYLCASSLDRETDTQYFGPGTRLTVL.

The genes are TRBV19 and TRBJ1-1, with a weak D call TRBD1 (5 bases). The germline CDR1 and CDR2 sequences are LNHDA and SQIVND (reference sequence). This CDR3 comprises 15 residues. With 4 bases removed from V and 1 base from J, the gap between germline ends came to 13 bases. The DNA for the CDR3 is TGTGCCAGTAGTAGTGCAGGGTTAGGGAACACTGAAGCTTTCTTT. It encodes CASSSAGLGNTEAFF.

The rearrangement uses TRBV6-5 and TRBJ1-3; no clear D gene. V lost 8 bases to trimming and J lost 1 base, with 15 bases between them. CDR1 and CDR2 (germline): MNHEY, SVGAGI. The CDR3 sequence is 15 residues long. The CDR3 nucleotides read TGTGCCAGCTCCCAAGGCGGTTTTTCTGGAAACACCATATATTTT. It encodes CASSQGGFSGNTIYF.

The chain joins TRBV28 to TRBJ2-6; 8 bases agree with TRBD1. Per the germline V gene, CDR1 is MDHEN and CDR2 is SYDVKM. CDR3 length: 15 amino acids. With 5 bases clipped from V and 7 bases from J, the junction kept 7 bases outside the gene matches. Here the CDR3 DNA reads TGTGCCAGCAGTCCAGACAGGGGAAATGCCAACGTCCTGACTTTC. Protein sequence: CASSPDRGNANVLTF.

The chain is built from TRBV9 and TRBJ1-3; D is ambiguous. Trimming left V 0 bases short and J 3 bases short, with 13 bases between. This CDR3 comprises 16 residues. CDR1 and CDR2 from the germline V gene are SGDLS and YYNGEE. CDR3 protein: CASSVGDDTDGNTIYF. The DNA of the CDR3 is TGTGCCAGCAGCGTAGGAGACGACACGGATGGAAACACCATATATTTT. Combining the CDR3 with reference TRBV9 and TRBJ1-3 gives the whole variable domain DSGVTQTPKHLITATGQRVTLRCSPRSGDLSVYWYQQSLDQGLQFLIQYYNGEERAKGNILERFSAQQFPDLHSELNLSSLELGDSALYFCASSVGDDTDGNTIYFGEGSWLTVV.